This T cell receptor (beta chain) was captured by sequencing in a study of immune evolution from preneoplasia to lung adenocarcinoma (dated by TCRdb to the early 2020s). For the study in its entirety: HLA loss of heterozygosity was seen in about 7%, 15% and 30% of AIS, MIA and ADC lesions, and in no AAH lesions. A total of 45 to 55 patients contributed TCR sequencing data. The immune data were integrated with whole exome sequencing and methylation data obtained from the same cohort of nodules. Sample size was determined by specimen availability and not by a prior power calculation. Immune contexture across lung adenocarcinoma precursors and invasive adenocarcinoma was profiled using immune gene expression, TCR sequencing and multiplex immunofluorescence. According to the study, some 110 samples went through TCR sequencing. A total of under 60 patients with pulmonary nodules who underwent surgical resection were included in the overall cohort. POLYSOLVER was used to infer Class I HLA alleles from exome data, while LOHHLA was used to detect allele-specific HLA loss. Resected precursor lesions (AAH, AIS, MIA) and invasive adenocarcinomas were each compared against paired morphologically normal lung tissue. General findings and caveats noted by the study authors: Findings were based on association rather than direct causation; larger cohorts with long-term follow-up and longitudinal biopsies were deemed needed. Because all patients were from Japan and China, applicability to Western populations was uncertain. T cell clonality was highest in KRAS-mutant nodules compared with EGFR-mutant or double wild-type lesions. Top T cell clone frequencies were highest in normal lung and appeared to decrease progressively from AAH through AIS, MIA and invasive adenocarcinoma. Normal lung showed the highest clonality, whereas later-stage lesions appeared to have higher T cell density and diversity but lower clonality.

About this clone: Its binding antigen is unknown. Base qualities are not at hand, and no much larger clone is one base apart.

Resection was performed on patients in Japan or China between the mid-2010s and the late 2010s. The histologic diagnosis of each case was independently confirmed on H&E slides by two lung cancer pathologists. To enrich premalignant or tumor cells for nucleic acid extraction, macro-dissection was performed after pathologic assessment. The AllPrep DNA/RNA FFPE Kit was used to isolate DNA from FFPE tissue. The immunoSEQ hsTCRbeta Kit was used to sequence TCR beta CDR3 regions from DNA. The original pipeline was this. TCR sequencing data were analysed with the ImmunoSEQ Analyzer. T cell clonality was calculated on productive rearrangements as 1 minus Pielou's evenness. The inverse Simpson index, applied to productive templates, was used to measure T cell diversity. T cell density was defined as TCR beta template counts normalized to usable DNA, with usable DNA estimated by amplifying and sequencing housekeeping genes. TCR metrics were compared across histologic stages using two-sided Kruskal-Wallis tests. TCRdb provides this immuneACCESS table in a form limited to in-frame rearrangements. Some clones are lacking; in checked studies, under half of them reflect an unresolved V gene, and why the rest are absent is not known. That table furnishes V, J and clone size, whereas the DNA furnished D and trimming. In all, the sample holds tens of thousands of clones, and 65% to 75% of those were seen once. The ten largest make up around 6% of the sample.

Trimming costs V 0 bases and J 3 bases, and their ends lie 9 bases apart. Taken from cysteine to phenylalanine, the CDR3 has 14 residues. Only the CDR3 DNA stays, 42 bases, in frame from base 1. CDR1 and CDR2, looked up from the germline V gene, are SGDLS and YYNGEE. Material for sequencing was FFPE invasive lung adenocarcinoma tissue. Per the publication, the cell subset or site label means: frankly invasive lung adenocarcinoma (ADC). The V and J segments used are TRBV9 and TRBJ2-5, with a tentative D gene TRBD2 over 6 matching bases. The TCR comes from a person aged 55 to 69 with invasive lung adenocarcinoma. Some clones in this sample may be carry-over from other donors' samples. This receptor carries the CDR3 CASSVGRGKETQYF. The nucleotide sequence reads TGTGCCAGCAGCGTAGGGCGGGGTAAAGAGACCCAGTACTTC.